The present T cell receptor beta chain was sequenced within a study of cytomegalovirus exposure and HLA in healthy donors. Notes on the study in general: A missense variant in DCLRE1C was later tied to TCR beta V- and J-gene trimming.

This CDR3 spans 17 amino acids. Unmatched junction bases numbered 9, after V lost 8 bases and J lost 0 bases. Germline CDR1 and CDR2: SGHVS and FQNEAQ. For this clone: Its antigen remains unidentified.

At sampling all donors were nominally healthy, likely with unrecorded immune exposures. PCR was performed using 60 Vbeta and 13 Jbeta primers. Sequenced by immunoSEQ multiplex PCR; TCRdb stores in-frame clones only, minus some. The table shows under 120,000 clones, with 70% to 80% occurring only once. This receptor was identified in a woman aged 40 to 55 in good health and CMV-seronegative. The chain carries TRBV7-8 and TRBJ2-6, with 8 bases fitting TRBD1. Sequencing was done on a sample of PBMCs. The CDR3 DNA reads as TGTGCCAGCTGGATGACAGGGGCCTCCTCTGGGGCCAACGTCCTGACTTTC. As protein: CASWMTGASSGANVLTF.